The 6 T cell receptor beta chains in this list originate from one sample, sequenced in a study of Ad26.COV2.S vaccination and SARS-CoV-2 variants. The treatment is: 15 to 20 received Ad26.COV2.S at low or high dose, single or two shots; about 5 received placebo; per-sample allocation not given. The samples were gathered on day 63 after the first injection of vaccine or placebo. Assay: immunoSEQ multiplex PCR; the TCRdb copy retains only in-frame clones and omits some. Among over 450,000 clones listed, approximately 90% were seen once. The sample in question was peripheral blood, obtained in a trial of Ad26.COV2.S vaccine versus placebo. The receptor set was obtained from a person between 18 and 65 years old who received the Ad26.COV2.S COVID-19 vaccine or a placebo.

V usage is TRBV3-1 (or the pseudogene TRBV3-2) and J usage is TRBJ2-5; 10 positions match TRBD2. The junction had 9 bases not matched to a gene; V was cut back by 0 bases and J by 2 bases. The CDR3 extends over 18 amino acids. The V gene's germline CDR1 is LGHDT and CDR2 YNNKEL (reference sequence). This CDR3 reads CASSQETILAGVQETQYF. As DNA, the CDR3 is TGTGCCAGCAGCCAAGAAACCATCCTAGCGGGGGTTCAAGAGACCCAGTACTTC.

The chain employs TRBV29-1 and TRBJ1-1, with TRBD1 as a possible D gene (5 bases). This CDR3 spans 13 amino acids. The germline V and J ends were trimmed by 6 bases and 0 bases, with 11 bases remaining between them. Germline lookup yields CDR1 SQVTM and CDR2 ANQGSEA. CDR3 coding DNA: TGCAGCGTATCGACAGCCTTGAACACTGAAGCTTTCTTT. It codes for CSVSTALNTEAFF.

The chain employs TRBV7-9 and TRBJ2-1; 8 bases fit TRBD1. Germline V gene data show CDR1 as SEHNR and CDR2 as FQNEAQ (reference sequence). The CDR3 sequence is 16 residues long. The V segment lost 3 bases and the J segment 8 bases; nucleotides outside the gene matches: 12. The CDR3 region is CASSLRGTGEGDEQFF. CDR3 coding DNA: TGTGCCAGCAGCTTGCGAGGGACAGGTGAGGGGGATGAGCAGTTCTTC.

The rearrangement links TRBV27 to TRBJ2-2; 12 positions match TRBD2. The CDR3 is made up of 17 amino acids. CDR1 and CDR2 from the germline V gene are MNHEY and SMNVEV (reference sequence). With V trimmed by 5 bases and J by 3 bases, 7 bases remained unmatched. CDR3 in DNA: TGTGCCAGCAGTCGCCGACTAGCGGGGGCGGACACCGGGGAGCTGTTTTTT. It is translated as CASSRRLAGADTGELFF.

This clone was seen just once. The chain is built from TRBV19 and TRBJ2-5; 9 nucleotides agree with TRBD1. Trimming cost V 3 bases and J 6 bases; bases outside gene matches: 5. This CDR3 region has 14 residues. Germline-derived CDR1 and CDR2 are LNHDA and SQIVND (reference sequence). The chain's CDR3 is CASSMGQGLQTQYF. In nucleotides, the CDR3 is TGTGCCAGTAGTATGGGACAGGGTTTGCAGACCCAGTACTTC.

The gene calls are TRBV6-5 and TRBJ1-2; 7 bases line up with TRBD1. The ends lost 7 bases at V and 1 base at J; junction bases unmatched: 6. This CDR3 spans 14 amino acids. The V gene's germline CDR1 is MNHEY and CDR2 SVGAGI. The CDR3 spells CASISDRVNYGYTF. DNA for the CDR3: TGTGCCAGCATTTCCGACAGGGTTAACTATGGCTACACCTTC.